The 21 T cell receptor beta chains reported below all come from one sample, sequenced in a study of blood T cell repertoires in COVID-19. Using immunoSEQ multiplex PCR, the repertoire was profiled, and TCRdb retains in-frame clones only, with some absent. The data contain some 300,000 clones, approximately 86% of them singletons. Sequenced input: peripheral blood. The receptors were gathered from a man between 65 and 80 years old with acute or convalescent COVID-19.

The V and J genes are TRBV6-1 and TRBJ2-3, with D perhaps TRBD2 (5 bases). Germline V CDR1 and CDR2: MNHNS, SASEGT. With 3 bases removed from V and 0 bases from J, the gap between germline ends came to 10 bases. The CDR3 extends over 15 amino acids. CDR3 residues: CASSERAASTDTQYF. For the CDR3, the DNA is TGTGCCAGCAGTGAGAGGGCAGCTAGCACAGATACGCAGTATTTT.

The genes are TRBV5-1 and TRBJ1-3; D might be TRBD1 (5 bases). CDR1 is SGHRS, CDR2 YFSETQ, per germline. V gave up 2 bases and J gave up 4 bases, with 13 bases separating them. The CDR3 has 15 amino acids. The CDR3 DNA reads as TGCGCCAGCAGCTTCATGGGGCTTGGGGGAAACACCATATATTTT. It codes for CASSFMGLGGNTIYF.

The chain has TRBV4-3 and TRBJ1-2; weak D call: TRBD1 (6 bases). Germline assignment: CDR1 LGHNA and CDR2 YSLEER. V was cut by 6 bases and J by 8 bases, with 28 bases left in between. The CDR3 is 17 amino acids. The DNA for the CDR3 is TGCGCCAGCAGTCATACCACCCGCGGAACAGGGAAGGGAGGCTACACCTTC. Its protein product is CASSHTTRGTGKGGYTF.

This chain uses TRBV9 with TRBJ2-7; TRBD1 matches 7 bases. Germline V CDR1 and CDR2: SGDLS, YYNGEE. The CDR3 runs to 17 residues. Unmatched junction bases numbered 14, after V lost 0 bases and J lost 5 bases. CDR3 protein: CASSVGPLMRGRDEQYF. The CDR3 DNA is TGTGCCAGCAGCGTAGGCCCTTTGATGAGGGGGCGGGACGAGCAGTACTTC. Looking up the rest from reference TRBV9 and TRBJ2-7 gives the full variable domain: DSGVTQTPKHLITATGQRVTLRCSPRSGDLSVYWYQQSLDQGLQFLIQYYNGEERAKGNILERFSAQQFPDLHSELNLSSLELGDSALYFCASSVGPLMRGRDEQYFGPGTRLTVT.

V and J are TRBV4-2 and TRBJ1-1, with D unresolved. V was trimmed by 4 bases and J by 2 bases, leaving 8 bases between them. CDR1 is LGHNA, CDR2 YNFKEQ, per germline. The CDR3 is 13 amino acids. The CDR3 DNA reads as TGTGCCAGCAGCCCCGAAGCAAACACTGAAGCTTTCTTT. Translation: CASSPEANTEAFF.

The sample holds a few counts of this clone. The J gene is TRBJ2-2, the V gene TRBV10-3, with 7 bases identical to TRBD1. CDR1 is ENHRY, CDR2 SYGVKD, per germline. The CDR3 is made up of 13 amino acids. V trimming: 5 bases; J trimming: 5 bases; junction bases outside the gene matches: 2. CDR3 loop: CAISWDRTGELFF. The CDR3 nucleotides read TGTGCCATCAGTTGGGACAGAACCGGGGAGCTGTTTTTT.

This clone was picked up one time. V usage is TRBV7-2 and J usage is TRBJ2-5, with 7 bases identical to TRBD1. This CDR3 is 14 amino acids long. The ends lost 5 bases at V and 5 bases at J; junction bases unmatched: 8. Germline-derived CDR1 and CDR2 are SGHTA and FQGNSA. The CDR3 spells CASSPQGVGETQYF. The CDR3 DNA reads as TGTGCCAGCAGCCCCCAGGGGGTGGGGGAGACCCAGTACTTC.

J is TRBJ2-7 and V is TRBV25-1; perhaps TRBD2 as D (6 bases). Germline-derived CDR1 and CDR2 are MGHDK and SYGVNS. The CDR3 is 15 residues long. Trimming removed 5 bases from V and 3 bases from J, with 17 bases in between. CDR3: CASSPTRRGGYEQYF. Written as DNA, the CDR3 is TGTGCCAGCAGTCCAACCCGGAGGGGAGGCTACGAGCAGTACTTC.

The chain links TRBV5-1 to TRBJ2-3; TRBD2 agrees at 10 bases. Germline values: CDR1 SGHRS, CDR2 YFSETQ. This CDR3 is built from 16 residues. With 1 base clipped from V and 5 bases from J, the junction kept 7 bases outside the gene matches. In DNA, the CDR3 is TGCGCCAGCAGCTTGAAGTCTAGCGGGAGTGGAGATACGCAGTATTTT. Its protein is CASSLKSSGSGDTQYF.

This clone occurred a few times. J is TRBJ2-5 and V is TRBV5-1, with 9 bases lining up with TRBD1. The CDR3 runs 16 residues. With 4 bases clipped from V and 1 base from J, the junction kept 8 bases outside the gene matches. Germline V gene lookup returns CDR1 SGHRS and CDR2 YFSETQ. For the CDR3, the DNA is TGCGCCAGCAGCCCGGGACAGGGATCGGGCCAAGAGACCCAGTACTTC. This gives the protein CASSPGQGSGQETQYF.

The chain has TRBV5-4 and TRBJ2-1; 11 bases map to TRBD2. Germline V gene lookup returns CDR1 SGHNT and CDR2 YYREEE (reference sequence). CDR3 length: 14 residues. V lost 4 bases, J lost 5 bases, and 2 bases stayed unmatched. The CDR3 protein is CASSEGLADNEQFF. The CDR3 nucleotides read TGTGCCAGCAGCGAGGGACTAGCGGACAATGAGCAGTTCTTC.

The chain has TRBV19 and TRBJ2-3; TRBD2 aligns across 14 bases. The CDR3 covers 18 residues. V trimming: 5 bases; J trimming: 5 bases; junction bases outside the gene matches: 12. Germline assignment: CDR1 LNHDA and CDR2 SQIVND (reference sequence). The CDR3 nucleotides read TGTGCCAGTAGTGCGCCAGCCGGGACTAGCGGGAGTAGAGATACGCAGTATTTT. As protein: CASSAPAGTSGSRDTQYF. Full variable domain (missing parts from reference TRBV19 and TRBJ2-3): DGGITQSPKYLFRKEGQNVTLSCEQNLNHDAMYWYRQDPGQGLRLIYYSQIVNDFQKGDIAEGYSVSREKKESFPLTVTSAQKNPTAFYLCASSAPAGTSGSRDTQYFGPGTRLTVL.

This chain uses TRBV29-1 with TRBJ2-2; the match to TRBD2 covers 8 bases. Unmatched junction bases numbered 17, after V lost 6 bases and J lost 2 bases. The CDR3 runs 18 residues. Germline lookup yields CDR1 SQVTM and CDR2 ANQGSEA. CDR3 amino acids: CSVARGGHILGNTGELFF. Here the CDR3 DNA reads TGCAGCGTGGCCCGGGGGGGGCATATTCTTGGAAACACCGGGGAGCTGTTTTTT.

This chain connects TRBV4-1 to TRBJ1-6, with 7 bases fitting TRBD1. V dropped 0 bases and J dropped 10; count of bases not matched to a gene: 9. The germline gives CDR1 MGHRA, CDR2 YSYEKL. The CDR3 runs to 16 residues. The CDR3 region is CASSQEVRQGGSPLHF. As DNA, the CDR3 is TGCGCCAGCAGCCAAGAAGTTCGACAGGGCGGATCACCCCTCCACTTT.

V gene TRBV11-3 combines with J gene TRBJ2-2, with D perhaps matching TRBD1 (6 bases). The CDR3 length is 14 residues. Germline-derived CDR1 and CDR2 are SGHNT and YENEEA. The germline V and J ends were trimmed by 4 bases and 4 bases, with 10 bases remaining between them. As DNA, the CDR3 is TGTGCCAGCAGCTCGTCAGGGGTCACCGGGGAGCTGTTTTTT. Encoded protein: CASSSSGVTGELFF. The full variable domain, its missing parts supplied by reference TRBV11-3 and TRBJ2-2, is EAGVVQSPRYKIIEKKQPVAFWCNPISGHNTLYWYLQNLGQGPELLIRYENEEAVDDSQLPKDRFSAERLKGVDSTLKIQPAELGDSAVYLCASSSSGVTGELFFGEGSRLTVL.

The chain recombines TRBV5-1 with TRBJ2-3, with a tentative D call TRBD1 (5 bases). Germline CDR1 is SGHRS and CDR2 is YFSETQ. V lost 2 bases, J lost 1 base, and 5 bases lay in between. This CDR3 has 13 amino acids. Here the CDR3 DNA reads TGCGCCAGCAGCTTCAGGGGCACAGATACGCAGTATTTT. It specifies CASSFRGTDTQYF. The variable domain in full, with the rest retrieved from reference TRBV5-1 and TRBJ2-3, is KAGVTQTPRYLIKTRGQQVTLSCSPISGHRSVSWYQQTPGQGLQFLFEYFSETQRNKGNFPGRFSGRQFSNSRSEMNVSTLELGDSALYLCASSFRGTDTQYFGPGTRLTVL.

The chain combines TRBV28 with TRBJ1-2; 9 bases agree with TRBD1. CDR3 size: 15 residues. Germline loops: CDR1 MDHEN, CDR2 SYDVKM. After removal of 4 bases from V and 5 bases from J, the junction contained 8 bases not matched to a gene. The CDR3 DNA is TGTGCCAGCAGTTCCAACAGGGGGCGCGGGTATGGCTACACCTTC. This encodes CASSSNRGRGYGYTF.

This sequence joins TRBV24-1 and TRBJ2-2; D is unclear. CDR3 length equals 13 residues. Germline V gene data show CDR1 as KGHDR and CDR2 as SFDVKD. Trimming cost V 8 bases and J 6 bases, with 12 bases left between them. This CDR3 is CATTDTGAGELFF. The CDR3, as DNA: TGTGCCACCACTGACACCGGTGCCGGGGAGCTGTTTTTT.

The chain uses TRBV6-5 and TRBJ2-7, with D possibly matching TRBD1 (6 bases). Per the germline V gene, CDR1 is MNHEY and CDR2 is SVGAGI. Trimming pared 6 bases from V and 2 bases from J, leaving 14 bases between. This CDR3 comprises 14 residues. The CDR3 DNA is TGTGCCAGCAGCCACGAAGAGGGGGCCTACGAGCAGTACTTC. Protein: CASSHEEGAYEQYF.

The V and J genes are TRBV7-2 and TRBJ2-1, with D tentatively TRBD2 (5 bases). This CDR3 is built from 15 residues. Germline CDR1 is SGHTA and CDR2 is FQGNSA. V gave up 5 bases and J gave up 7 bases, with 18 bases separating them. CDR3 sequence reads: CASSPLATALNEQFF. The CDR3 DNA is TGTGCCAGCAGCCCTCTAGCTACCGCCTTGAATGAGCAGTTCTTC. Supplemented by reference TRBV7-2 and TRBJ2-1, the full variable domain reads GAGVSQSPSNKVTEKGKDVELRCDPISGHTALYWYRQSLGQGLEFLIYFQGNSAPDKSGLPSDRFSAERTGGSVSTLTIQRTQQEDSAVYLCASSPLATALNEQFFGPGTRLTVL.

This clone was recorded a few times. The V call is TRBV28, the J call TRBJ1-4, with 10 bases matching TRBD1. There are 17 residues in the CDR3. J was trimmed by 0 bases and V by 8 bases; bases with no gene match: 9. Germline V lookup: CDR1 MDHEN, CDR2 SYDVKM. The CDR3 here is CASGGTGVPATNEKLFF. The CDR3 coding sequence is TGTGCCAGCGGAGGGACAGGGGTACCTGCAACTAATGAAAAACTGTTTTTT.